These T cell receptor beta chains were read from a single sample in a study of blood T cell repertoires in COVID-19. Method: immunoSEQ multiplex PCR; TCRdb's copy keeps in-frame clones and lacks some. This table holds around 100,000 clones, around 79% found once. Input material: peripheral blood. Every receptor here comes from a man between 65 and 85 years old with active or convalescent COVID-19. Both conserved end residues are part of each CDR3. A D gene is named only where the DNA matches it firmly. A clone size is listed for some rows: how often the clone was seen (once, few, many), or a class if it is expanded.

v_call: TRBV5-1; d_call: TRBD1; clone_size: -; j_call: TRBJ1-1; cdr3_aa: CASSRDRVAFF; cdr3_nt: TGCGCCAGCAGTCGGGACAGGGTTGCTTTCTTT
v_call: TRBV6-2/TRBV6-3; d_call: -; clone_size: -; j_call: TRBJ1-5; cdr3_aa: CASSYGPNQPQHF; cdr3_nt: TGTGCCAGCAGTTACGGGCCGAATCAGCCCCAGCATTTT
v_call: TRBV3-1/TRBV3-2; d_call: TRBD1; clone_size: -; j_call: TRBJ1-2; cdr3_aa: CASSRQGRGYTF; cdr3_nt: TGTGCCAGCAGCCGACAGGGGCGCGGCTACACCTTC
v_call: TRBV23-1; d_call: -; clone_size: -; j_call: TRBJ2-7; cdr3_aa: CASSQRDMAYEQYF; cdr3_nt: TGCGCCAGCAGTCAACGGGATATGGCCTACGAGCAGTACTTC
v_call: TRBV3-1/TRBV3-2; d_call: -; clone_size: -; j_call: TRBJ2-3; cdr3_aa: CASSRVGGAKPDTQYF; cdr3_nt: TGTGCCAGCAGCCGGGTTGGGGGGGCCAAGCCAGATACGCAGTATTTT
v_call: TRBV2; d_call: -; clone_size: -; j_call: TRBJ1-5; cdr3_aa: CASSANRDVEPQHF; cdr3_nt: TGTGCCAGCAGTGCGAACAGGGATGTGGAGCCCCAGCATTTT
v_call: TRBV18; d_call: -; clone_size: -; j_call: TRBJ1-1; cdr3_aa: CASSPPPGSTEAFF; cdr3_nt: TGTGCCAGCTCACCACCTCCAGGATCCACTGAAGCTTTCTTT
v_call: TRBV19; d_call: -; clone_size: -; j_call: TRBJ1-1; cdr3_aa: CASIGSTEAFF; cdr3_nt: TGTGCCAGTATAGGGAGTACTGAAGCTTTCTTT
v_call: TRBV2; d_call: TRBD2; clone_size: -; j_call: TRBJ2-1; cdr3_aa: CASSALLAGGPRGEQFF; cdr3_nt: TGTGCCAGCAGTGCCCTCTTAGCGGGAGGGCCGAGAGGGGAGCAGTTCTTC
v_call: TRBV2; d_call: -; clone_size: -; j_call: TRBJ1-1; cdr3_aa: CASRQRTQMNTEAFF; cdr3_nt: TGTGCCAGCAGGCAACGGACACAAATGAACACTGAAGCTTTCTTT
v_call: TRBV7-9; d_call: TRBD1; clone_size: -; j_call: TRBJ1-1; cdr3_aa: CASSFKGGGEAFF; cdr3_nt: TGTGCCAGCAGCTTCAAAGGGGGCGGGGAAGCTTTCTTT
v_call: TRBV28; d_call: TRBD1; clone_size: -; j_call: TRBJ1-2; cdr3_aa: CASSFQGEGYTF; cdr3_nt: TGTGCCAGCAGTTTCCAGGGGGAAGGCTACACCTTC
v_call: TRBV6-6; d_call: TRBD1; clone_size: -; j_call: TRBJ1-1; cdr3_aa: CASSRGTGGDPNTEAFF; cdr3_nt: TGTGCCAGCAGCCGAGGGACAGGGGGCGACCCGAACACTGAAGCTTTCTTT
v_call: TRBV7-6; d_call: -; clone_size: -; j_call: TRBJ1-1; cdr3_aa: CASSSRGGQPAFF; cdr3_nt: TGTGCCAGCAGCTCGAGGGGGGGGCAGCCGGCTTTCTTT
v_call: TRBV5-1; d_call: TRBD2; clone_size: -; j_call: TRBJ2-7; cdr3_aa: CASSFSSGGALYEQYF; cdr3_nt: TGCGCCAGCAGCTTTTCCAGCGGGGGGGCCCTCTACGAGCAGTACTTC
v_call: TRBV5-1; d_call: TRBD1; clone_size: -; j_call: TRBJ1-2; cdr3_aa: CASSPSGQDYGYTF; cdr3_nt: TGCGCCAGCAGCCCCTCGGGACAGGACTATGGCTACACCTTC
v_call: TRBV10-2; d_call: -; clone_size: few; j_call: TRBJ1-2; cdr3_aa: CASSEGQAPPYGYTF; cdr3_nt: TGCGCCAGCAGTGAGGGACAAGCTCCCCCCTATGGCTACACCTTC
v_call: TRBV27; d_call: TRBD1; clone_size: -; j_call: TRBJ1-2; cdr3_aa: CASSLNTGGTWGYTF; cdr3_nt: TGTGCCAGCAGTTTAAATACAGGGGGGACATGGGGCTACACCTTC
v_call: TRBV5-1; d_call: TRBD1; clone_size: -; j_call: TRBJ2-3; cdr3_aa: CASSPTDRGTDTQYF; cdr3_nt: TGCGCCAGCAGCCCCACTGACAGGGGGACAGATACGCAGTATTTT
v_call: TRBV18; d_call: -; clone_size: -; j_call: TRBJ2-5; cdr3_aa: CASSRGQWGETQYF; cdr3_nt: TGTGCCAGCTCACGAGGACAGTGGGGAGAGACCCAGTACTTC
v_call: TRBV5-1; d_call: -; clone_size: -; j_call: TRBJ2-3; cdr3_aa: CASSFGRGTDTQYF; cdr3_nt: TGCGCCAGCAGCTTCGGGCGGGGCACAGATACGCAGTATTTT
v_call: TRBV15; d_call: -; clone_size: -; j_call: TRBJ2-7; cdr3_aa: CATSRDGTSSYEQYF; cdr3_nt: TGTGCCACCAGCAGAGATGGGACAAGCTCCTACGAGCAGTACTTC
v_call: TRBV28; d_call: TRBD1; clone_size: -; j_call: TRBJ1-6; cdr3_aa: CASTFTGGVNSPLHF; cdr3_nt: TGTGCCAGCACCTTTACAGGGGGCGTCAATTCACCCCTCCACTTT
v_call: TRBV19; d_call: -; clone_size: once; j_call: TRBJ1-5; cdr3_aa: CASSTDSTDQPQHF; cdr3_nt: TGTGCCAGTAGTACGGACAGTACGGATCAGCCCCAGCATTTT
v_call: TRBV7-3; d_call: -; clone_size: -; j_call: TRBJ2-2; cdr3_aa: CASSLTSEGGTGELFF; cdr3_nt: TGTGCCAGCAGCTTAACGTCCGAAGGGGGAACCGGGGAGCTGTTTTTT
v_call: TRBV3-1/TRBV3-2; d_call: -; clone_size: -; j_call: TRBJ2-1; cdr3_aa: CASSQPQAPPVF; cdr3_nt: TGTGCCAGCAGCCAACCCCAAGCCCCTCCTGTCTTC
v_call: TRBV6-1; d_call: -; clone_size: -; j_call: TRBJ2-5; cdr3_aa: CASSDGYGETQYF; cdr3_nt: TGTGCCAGCAGTGACGGGTATGGAGAGACCCAGTACTTC
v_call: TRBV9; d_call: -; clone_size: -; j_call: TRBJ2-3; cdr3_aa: CASSPNRGGPRGDTQYF; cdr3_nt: TGTGCCAGCAGCCCGAACCGCGGGGGCCCTCGAGGAGATACGCAGTATTTT
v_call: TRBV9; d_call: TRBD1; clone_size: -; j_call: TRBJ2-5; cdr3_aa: CASSATGQGHLETQYF; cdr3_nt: TGTGCCAGCAGCGCAACGGGACAGGGGCATCTAGAGACCCAGTACTTC
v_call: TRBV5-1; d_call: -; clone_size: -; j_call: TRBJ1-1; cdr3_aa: CASSLASSGYTEAFF; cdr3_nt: TGCGCCAGCAGCTTGGCCAGTAGCGGATACACTGAAGCTTTCTTT
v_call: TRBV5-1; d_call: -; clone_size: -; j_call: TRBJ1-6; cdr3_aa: CASSLAAAEDSPLHF; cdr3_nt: TGCGCCAGCAGCTTGGCGGCAGCGGAGGATTCACCCCTCCACTTT
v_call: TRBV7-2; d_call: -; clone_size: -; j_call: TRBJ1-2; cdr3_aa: CASSSGWGNYGYTF; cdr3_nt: TGTGCCAGCAGCTCAGGGTGGGGAAACTATGGCTACACCTTC